These 10 T cell receptor beta chains came from one sample sequenced in a study of CD8 T cells in ankylosing spondylitis. Study-level points and caveats: Typical of ankylosing spondylitis blood, it appeared, was a TCR beta motif of several highly homologous variants.

These TCRs' antigens remain unknown. TCRdb used MiXCR to reprocess the 5' RACE reads, holding one entry per CDR3 protein. The sample yields about 500,000 distinct CDR3 sequences, about an eighth seen once. Sequencing was carried out using blood, either unsorted or a sorted T cell fraction (not recorded which). The receptor set was obtained from a male donor with ankylosing spondylitis.

CDR3 bases: TGCAGCGTTGATCGTCCCCCAGATACGCAGTATTTT. It is translated as CSVDRPPDTQYF. The V call is TRBV29-1, the J call TRBJ2-3; D remains unclear. This CDR3 is 12 amino acids long. Trimming left V 3 bases short and J 4 bases short, with 8 bases between. Germline values: CDR1 SQVTM, CDR2 ANQGSEA.

The gene calls are TRBV20-1 and TRBJ2-3; D is possibly TRBD2 (5 bases). Per germline, CDR1 DFQATT and CDR2 SNEGSKA (reference sequence). V was clipped by 4 bases and J by 2 bases, with 13 bases between them. The CDR3 consists of 14 residues. The CDR3 region is CSAKPRLFTDTQYF. The CDR3 DNA is TGCAGTGCTAAGCCTAGACTATTCACAGATACGCAGTATTTT.

This chain joins TRBV2 and TRBJ1-3; the D gene is possibly TRBD1 (5 bases). Germline CDR1 is SNHLY and CDR2 is FYNNEI. This CDR3 has 15 residues. Trimming removed 8 bases at V and 7 bases at J, with 21 bases between. The CDR3 spells CASLTRSRDGNTIYF. The CDR3 coding sequence is TGTGCCAGCTTGACCCGGTCCAGGGACGGTAACACCATATATTTT.

This clonotype was counted only a few times. This may stem from a read error, because a much larger clone lies one nucleotide away. This sequence joins TRBV6-1 and TRBJ2-3; TRBD2 is a possible D gene (6 bases). This CDR3 has 15 residues. Germline CDR1 and CDR2: MNHNS and SASEGT. With 6 bases removed from V and 4 bases from J, the gap between germline ends came to 17 bases. The CDR3 loop reads CASSLGGLSSDTQYF. The CDR3 coding sequence is TGTGCCAGCAGCCTGGGGGGACTTTCCTCAGATACGCAGTATTTT.

The chain couples TRBV20-1 to TRBJ1-2, with a possible D match to TRBD1 (5 bases). This CDR3 contains 12 residues. V gave up 3 bases and J gave up 3 bases, with 8 bases separating them. The germline V gene encodes CDR1 DFQATT and CDR2 SNEGSKA (reference sequence). CDR3 nucleotide sequence: TGCAGTGCTAGCAGGGTTTACTATGGCTACACCTTC. Amino acid sequence: CSASRVYYGYTF.

V is TRBV7-8 and J is TRBJ1-2; D unclear. Germline V gives CDR1 SGHVS, CDR2 FQNEAQ. V lost 5 bases and J lost 6, with 10 bases in between. The CDR3 is made up of 12 amino acids. CDR3 amino acids: CASSATVNGYTF. The CDR3 DNA follows: TGTGCCAGCAGCGCCACCGTCAATGGCTACACCTTC.

This clonotype was recorded at least ten times. V and J are TRBV5-1 and TRBJ2-5; the D gene is possibly TRBD1 (5 bases). Germline CDR1 SGHRS, CDR2 YFSETQ. V lost 6 bases and J lost 2, with 11 bases in between. This CDR3 is built from 13 residues. The chain's CDR3 is CASTVQGQETQYF. The DNA of the CDR3 is TGCGCCAGCACTGTTCAGGGTCAAGAGACCCAGTACTTC.

V is TRBV5-1 and J is TRBJ2-1, with TRBD2 matching 10 bases. Germline CDR1 is SGHRS and CDR2 is YFSETQ. The CDR3 has 17 residues. V gave up 0 bases and J gave up 6 bases; unmatched junction bases: 9. CDR3 in amino acids: CASSLGPSGREANEQFF. In nucleotides, the CDR3 is TGCGCCAGCAGCTTGGGACCTAGCGGGAGAGAGGCCAATGAGCAGTTCTTC. The full variable domain, in which reference TRBV5-1 and TRBJ2-1 provide the parts outside the CDR3, is KAGVTQTPRYLIKTRGQQVTLSCSPISGHRSVSWYQQTPGQGLQFLFEYFSETQRNKGNFPGRFSGRQFSNSRSEMNVSTLELGDSALYLCASSLGPSGREANEQFFGPGTRLTVL.

The table lists this clonotype with a few counts. J is TRBJ2-5 and V is TRBV20-1, with a possible D match to TRBD2 (5 bases). With 3 bases removed from V and 1 base from J, the gap between germline ends came to 12 bases. CDR3 size: 14 residues. Germline V CDR1 and CDR2: DFQATT, SNEGSKA (reference sequence). CDR3 sequence reads: CSASHASSQETQYF. CDR3 nucleotide sequence: TGCAGTGCTAGTCACGCTAGCAGCCAAGAGACCCAGTACTTC.

In this sample, this clonotype turned up a few times. The chain uses TRBV5-1 and TRBJ2-1; TRBD1 aligns across 11 bases. CDR3 length equals 16 residues. The ends lost 4 bases at V and 3 bases at J; junction bases unmatched: 6. Germline loops: CDR1 SGHRS, CDR2 YFSETQ. The CDR3, as DNA: TGCGCCAGCAGCAGCCGGGGACAGGGGGTCTACAATGAGCAGTTCTTC. It codes for CASSSRGQGVYNEQFF.